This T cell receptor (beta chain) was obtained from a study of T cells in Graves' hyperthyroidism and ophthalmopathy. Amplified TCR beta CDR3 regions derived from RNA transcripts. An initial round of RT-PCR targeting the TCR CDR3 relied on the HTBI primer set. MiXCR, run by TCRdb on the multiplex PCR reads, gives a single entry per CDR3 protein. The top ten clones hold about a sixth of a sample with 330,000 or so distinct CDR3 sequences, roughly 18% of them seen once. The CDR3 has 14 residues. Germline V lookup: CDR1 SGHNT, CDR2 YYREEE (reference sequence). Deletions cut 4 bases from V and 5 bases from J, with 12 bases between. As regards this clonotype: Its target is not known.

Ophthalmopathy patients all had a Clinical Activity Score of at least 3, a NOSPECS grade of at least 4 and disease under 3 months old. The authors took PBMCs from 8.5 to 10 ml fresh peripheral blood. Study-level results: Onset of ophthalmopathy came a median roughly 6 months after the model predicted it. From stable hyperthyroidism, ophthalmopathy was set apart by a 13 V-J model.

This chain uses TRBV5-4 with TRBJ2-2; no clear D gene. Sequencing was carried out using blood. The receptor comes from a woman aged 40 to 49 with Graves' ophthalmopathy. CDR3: CASSTSLGTGELFF. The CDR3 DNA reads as TGTGCCAGCAGCACCTCGTTGGGTACCGGGGAGCTGTTTTTT. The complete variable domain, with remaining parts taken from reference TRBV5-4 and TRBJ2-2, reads ETGVTQSPTHLIKTRGQQVTLRCSSQSGHNTVSWYQQALGQGPQFIFQYYREEENGRGNFPPRFSGLQFPNYSSELNVNALELDDSALYLCASSTSLGTGELFFGEGSRLTVL.